One and the same sample provided the 2 T cell receptor beta chains below, sequenced in a study of cytomegalovirus exposure and HLA in healthy donors. It was with 60 Vbeta and 13 Jbeta primers that the PCR ran. TCRdb keeps only in-frame clones here, not all; method: immunoSEQ multiplex PCR. The sample lists approximately 68,000 clones, about three quarters occurring once. Sequencing was done on a sample of PBMCs. The origin of the receptors is a woman aged 25 to 39 in good health and CMV-seropositive.

The V gene is TRBV21-1, the J gene TRBJ2-7; the table's D call TRBD2 went unverified against the DNA. TRBV21-1 is an annotated pseudogene. This CDR3 region has 16 residues. This chain's CDR3 is CASSKKSGPSAGEQYF. Here the CDR3 DNA reads TGTGCCAGCAGCAAAAAGAGCGGGCCGAGTGCCGGCGAGCAGTACTTC.

The V and J genes are TRBV2 and TRBJ1-2, with TRBD1 identical over 7 bases. The CDR3 length is 13 residues. Germline lookup yields CDR1 SNHLY and CDR2 FYNNEI. V lost 6 bases and J lost 4; bases outside the gene matches: 5. CDR3 loop: CASRPGGGYGYTF. The DNA for the CDR3 is TGTGCCAGCAGGCCAGGGGGAGGCTATGGCTACACCTTC.